A single sample gave rise to the 30 T cell receptor beta chains below, sequenced in a study of T cell changes during pregnancy in multiple sclerosis. Sequencing used immunoSEQ multiplex PCR; TCRdb keeps in-frame clones, though not all of them. The sample yields roughly 93,000 clones, just over 90% seen once. The specimen comprised peripheral blood, sampled after pregnancy. Receptors were obtained from a female donor in good health, enrolled as a control in a pregnancy study.

This chain connects TRBV29-1 to TRBJ2-4; a weak D match, TRBD2 (5 bases). The CDR3 length is 14 residues. Germline V gene lookup returns CDR1 SQVTM and CDR2 ANQGSEA. The DNA for the CDR3 is TGCCGGGGTGCGAACGAACTAGCCAAAAACATTCAGTACTTC. Its protein product is CRGANELAKNIQYF.

This clone was seen once. J is TRBJ2-1 and V is TRBV6-6, with 7 bases identical to TRBD2. CDR3 length: 15 residues. The germline V gene has CDR1 MNHNY and CDR2 SVGAGI (reference sequence). The V segment lost 7 bases and the J segment 7 bases; nucleotides outside the gene matches: 13. Written as DNA, the CDR3 is TGTGCCAGCATCTCCCCCGGGAGGCGGGGGAATGAGCAGTTCTTC. It translates to CASISPGRRGNEQFF.

As DNA, the CDR3 is TGTGCCAGCAGGTGGACAGGGGGCGTTTCACCCCTCCACTTT. Translating gives CASRWTGGVSPLHF. The genes are TRBV13 and TRBJ1-6, with 11 bases aligning to TRBD1. This CDR3 has 14 residues. V shed 6 bases and J 9 bases; nucleotides not matched to a gene: 4. Germline V CDR1 and CDR2: PRHDT, FYEKMQ (reference sequence).

The chain is built from TRBV30 and TRBJ2-7; 8 bases are shared with TRBD1. Losses at the gene ends were 5 bases for V and 2 bases for J; bases not matched to a gene: 5. CDR3 length: 13 residues. The germline V gene has CDR1 GTSNPN and CDR2 SVGIG (reference sequence). DNA for the CDR3: TGTGCCTGGGGACAGGGTGGCCCCTACGAGCAGTACTTC. This encodes CAWGQGGPYEQYF.

The V and J genes are TRBV5-1 and TRBJ2-1; 8 nucleotides agree with TRBD2. This CDR3 has 14 amino acids. The ends lost 4 bases at V and 8 bases at J; junction bases unmatched: 8. In germline, CDR1 is SGHRS, CDR2 YFSETQ. Here the CDR3 DNA reads TGCGCCAGCAGCCCGGGGACTAGGGACGATGAGCAGTTCTTC. It specifies CASSPGTRDDEQFF.

In this sample, this clone turned up once. V usage is TRBV2 and J usage is TRBJ1-2; TRBD1 is a possible D gene (6 bases). CDR3 size: 15 residues. The germline V and J ends were trimmed by 6 bases and 0 bases, with 14 bases remaining between them. From germline, CDR1 is SNHLY and CDR2 FYNNEI. This CDR3 reads CASRPTAGANYGYTF. The CDR3 DNA sequence: TGTGCCAGCAGGCCTACCGCAGGGGCTAACTATGGCTACACCTTC.

This chain connects TRBV13 to TRBJ1-1; tentatively, D is TRBD1 (5 bases). The germline gives CDR1 PRHDT, CDR2 FYEKMQ (reference sequence). This CDR3 spans 15 amino acids. With 2 bases removed from V and 0 bases from J, the gap between germline ends came to 10 bases. CDR3 protein: CASSLIRQMNTEAFF. Here the CDR3 DNA reads TGTGCCAGCAGCTTAATTCGACAGATGAACACTGAAGCTTTCTTT.

This chain links TRBV27 with TRBJ2-7, with D maybe TRBD1 (6 bases). Germline CDR1 reads MNHEY; CDR2 reads SMNVEV (reference sequence). With 8 bases removed from V and 2 bases from J, the gap between germline ends came to 19 bases. This CDR3 is 15 amino acids long. The chain's CDR3 is CASGRSGVEPYEQYF. The CDR3 coding sequence is TGTGCCAGCGGAAGGTCAGGGGTAGAACCCTACGAGCAGTACTTC.

This clone was recorded only once. The V gene is TRBV20-1, the J gene TRBJ1-2; possible D gene TRBD1, 6 bases. The V end lost 6 bases, the J end lost 4 bases, and 9 bases lay between the germline ends. The CDR3 has 11 residues. Per germline, CDR1 DFQATT and CDR2 SNEGSKA (reference sequence). CDR3 sequence reads: CSALTGYGYTF. The CDR3 nucleotides are TGCAGTGCCCTGACAGGCTATGGCTACACCTTC.

The chain has TRBV5-1 and TRBJ2-7; possibly TRBD2 for D (6 bases). This CDR3 region has 14 residues. Germline V CDR1 and CDR2: SGHRS, YFSETQ. Trimming took off 3 bases at V and 1 base at J, with 11 bases between the two ends. The CDR3 reads CASSSIADSYEQYF. The DNA of the CDR3 is TGCGCCAGCAGCTCAATAGCGGATTCCTACGAGCAGTACTTC.

This chain connects TRBV28 to TRBJ1-5; 7 positions match TRBD1. From germline, CDR1 is MDHEN and CDR2 SYDVKM. This CDR3 has 14 residues. Germline trimming cut 6 bases from V and 7 bases from J; bases unmatched to any gene: 9. The chain's CDR3 is CASRPQGLGQPQHF. CDR3 sequence (DNA): TGTGCCAGCAGACCACAGGGGTTAGGCCAGCCCCAGCATTTT.

The genes are TRBV9 and TRBJ1-5, with D uncertain. This CDR3 contains 13 residues. Germline V gene lookup returns CDR1 SGDLS and CDR2 YYNGEE. V lost 4 bases to trimming and J lost 5 bases, with 10 bases between them. Written as DNA, the CDR3 is TGTGCCAGCAGCCTTTACGGGGATCAGCCCCAGCATTTT. Translated: CASSLYGDQPQHF.

The chain links TRBV6-1 to TRBJ1-5; D perhaps matches TRBD1 (5 bases). V lost 1 base, J lost 6 bases, and 16 bases lay in between. The CDR3 length is 16 residues. Germline loops: CDR1 MNHNS, CDR2 SASEGT. The CDR3 here is CASSEVFFGRAQPQHF. DNA for the CDR3: TGTGCCAGCAGTGAAGTTTTTTTCGGCAGGGCTCAGCCCCAGCATTTT.

The V and J genes are TRBV11-3 and TRBJ2-7; a weak D match, TRBD1 (6 bases). CDR3 size: 15 residues. Deletions cut 1 base from V and 0 bases from J, with 10 bases between. CDR1 and CDR2 from the germline V gene are SGHNT and YENEEA. Here the CDR3 DNA reads TGTGCCAGCAGCTTAGGGGGGCTAAGCTCCTACGAGCAGTACTTC. Its translation: CASSLGGLSSYEQYF.

The J gene is TRBJ2-6, the V gene TRBV19; no reliable D call. In germline, CDR1 is LNHDA, CDR2 SQIVND (reference sequence). Deletions cut 0 bases from V and 2 bases from J, with 11 bases between. The CDR3 has 17 residues. The CDR3 spells CASSIDPNGPGANVLTF. CDR3 nucleotide sequence: TGTGCCAGTAGTATAGATCCAAATGGGCCTGGGGCCAACGTCCTGACTTTC.

The chain couples TRBV5-4 to TRBJ2-7; tentative D call: TRBD1 (6 bases). With 0 bases removed from V and 0 bases from J, the gap between germline ends came to 16 bases. Germline V lookup: CDR1 SGHNT, CDR2 YYREEE (reference sequence). CDR3 length: 17 residues. Here the CDR3 reads CASSLEFPGHPSYEQYF. The CDR3 nucleotides are TGTGCCAGCAGCTTGGAGTTCCCGGGACACCCCTCCTACGAGCAGTACTTC.

This clone was detected only once. The chain is built from TRBV19 and TRBJ1-5; 9 nucleotides align to TRBD1. This CDR3 contains 17 residues. Per the germline V gene, CDR1 is LNHDA and CDR2 is SQIVND (reference sequence). The trim removed 3 bases at V and 5 bases at J, leaving 11 bases unmatched. The DNA for the CDR3 is TGTGCCAGTAGTATCCCAAGGGGGACAGGGCTCCATCAGCCCCAGCATTTT. Translating gives CASSIPRGTGLHQPQHF.

This clone appeared a single time. The gene calls are TRBV4-1 and TRBJ2-1, with D perhaps TRBD2 (6 bases). The CDR3 loop spans 18 amino acids. The V gene's germline CDR1 is MGHRA and CDR2 YSYEKL. The germline V and J ends were trimmed by 1 base and 8 bases, with 24 bases remaining between them. The CDR3 DNA is TGCGCCAGCAGCCAAGGTGTCGGGAGTAGAATAATTGGGTATGAGCAGTTCTTC. It is translated as CASSQGVGSRIIGYEQFF.

The chain is built from TRBV19 and TRBJ1-5; TRBD1 is a possible D gene (6 bases). CDR3 length: 17 amino acids. Germline V lookup: CDR1 LNHDA, CDR2 SQIVND (reference sequence). V gave up 1 base and J gave up 1 base, with 14 bases separating them. CDR3 residues: CASSIGGTGLSNQPQHF. The CDR3 nucleotides are TGTGCCAGTAGTATAGGGGGAACAGGGTTGAGCAATCAGCCCCAGCATTTT.

The CDR3 region is CASSLRGGPSYEQYF. For the CDR3, the DNA is TGTGCCAGCAGCTTAAGAGGAGGGCCTTCCTACGAGCAGTACTTC. The chain has TRBV7-6 and TRBJ2-7, with D tentatively TRBD2 (6 bases). Germline V gives CDR1 SGHVS, CDR2 FNYEAQ. The V and J ends lost 2 bases and 1 base respectively, with 12 bases between them. This CDR3 contains 15 residues.

The genes are TRBV29-1 and TRBJ2-1; 8 bases align to TRBD2. V shed 4 bases and J 4 bases; nucleotides not matched to a gene: 6. The CDR3 is made up of 14 amino acids. Germline CDR1 SQVTM, CDR2 ANQGSEA. In DNA form, the CDR3 reads TGCAGCGTTGGGAGAGCGGGAGCTTACAATGAGCAGTTCTTC. Translating gives CSVGRAGAYNEQFF.

This chain uses TRBV7-9 with TRBJ1-3; D is uncertain. The ends were cut back, 5 bases at V and 5 bases at J, with 10 bases in the middle. The CDR3 loop spans 13 amino acids. Germline CDR1 is SEHNR and CDR2 is FQNEAQ (reference sequence). CDR3 amino acids: CASSPDGRNTIYF. The CDR3 nucleotides are TGTGCCAGCAGCCCAGATGGTAGAAACACCATATATTTT.

The chain combines TRBV28 with TRBJ1-4; 7 nucleotides align to TRBD1. The germline V gene encodes CDR1 MDHEN and CDR2 SYDVKM. The V segment lost 7 bases and the J segment 6 bases; nucleotides outside the gene matches: 11. There are 15 residues in the CDR3. CDR3 residues: CASISLTGLYEKLFF. CDR3 DNA sequence: TGTGCCAGCATCTCTCTGACAGGGTTGTATGAAAAACTGTTTTTT.

In the case of this clone: Germline is not matched at one junction end, which may reflect a read error. The gene calls are TRBV7-7 and TRBJ1-6; unclear D gene. The CDR3 is 13 residues long. The germline V gene has CDR1 SSHAT and CDR2 FNYEAQ (reference sequence). CDR3 in amino acids: CASSLDSGSPLHF. CDR3 bases: TGTGCTAGCAGCTTAGACTCAGGTTCACCCCTCCACTTT.

This rearrangement joins TRBV18 to TRBJ2-1, with 7 bases fitting TRBD2. The CDR3 is made up of 16 amino acids. V dropped 0 bases and J dropped 2; count of bases not matched to a gene: 4. CDR1 and CDR2 from the germline V gene are KGHSH and LQKENI. CDR3 loop: CASSPPSLAAYNEQFF. DNA for the CDR3: TGTGCCAGCTCACCACCAAGCCTAGCGGCCTACAATGAGCAGTTCTTC.

The CDR3 DNA follows: TGTGCCAGCAGCAGACCGGGACTAGCGGGAGTTGAGCAGTACTTC. Amino acid sequence: CASSRPGLAGVEQYF. The chain links TRBV7-9 to TRBJ2-7, with 14 bases aligning to TRBD2. The CDR3 runs 15 residues. From germline, CDR1 is SEHNR and CDR2 FQNEAQ (reference sequence). J was trimmed by 7 bases and V by 5 bases; bases with no gene match: 7.

This sequence joins TRBV11-1 and TRBJ2-2; 8 nucleotides align to TRBD1. This CDR3 is built from 15 residues. CDR1 is SGHAT and CDR2 is FQDESV in the germline V gene (reference sequence). The ends lost 5 bases at V and 6 bases at J; junction bases unmatched: 8. For the CDR3, the DNA is TGTGCCAGCAGCGACACAGGGGGGTTGGCCGGGGAGCTGTTTTTT. Its translation: CASSDTGGLAGELFF.

The CDR3 spells CASSRGTSGGTDTQYF. The CDR3 nucleotides read TGTGCCAGCAGCCGCGGGACTAGCGGGGGCACAGATACGCAGTATTTT. V usage is TRBV4-2 and J usage is TRBJ2-3; 13 bases align to TRBD2. The V gene's germline CDR1 is LGHNA and CDR2 YNFKEQ. The CDR3 loop spans 16 amino acids. V gave up 4 bases and J gave up 1 base; unmatched junction bases: 2.

The V gene is TRBV5-8, the J gene TRBJ2-7; 9 bases align to TRBD2. Germline V gene data show CDR1 as SGHTS and CDR2 as YDEGEE. The CDR3 consists of 16 residues. With 4 bases clipped from V and 5 bases from J, the junction kept 13 bases outside the gene matches. CDR3 coding DNA: TGTGCCAGCAGCCCTCCAACAAGCGGGAGGCGGGACGAGCAGTACTTC. Amino acids: CASSPPTSGRRDEQYF.

J is TRBJ2-1 and V is TRBV7-2; TRBD2 agrees at 8 bases. The CDR3 spans 14 residues. Per the germline V gene, CDR1 is SGHTA and CDR2 is FQGNSA. J gave up 9 bases and V 5 bases, and 9 bases lay outside the gene matches. CDR3 in amino acids: CASSPRPRGGEQFF. CDR3 bases: TGTGCCAGCAGCCCTCGGCCCCGGGGGGGTGAGCAGTTCTTC. The entire variable domain, with the rest obtained from reference TRBV7-2 and TRBJ2-1, is as follows: GAGVSQSPSNKVTEKGKDVELRCDPISGHTALYWYRQSLGQGLEFLIYFQGNSAPDKSGLPSDRFSAERTGGSVSTLTIQRTQQEDSAVYLCASSPRPRGGEQFFGPGTRLTVL.